This T cell receptor (beta chain) came from a study of T cell repertoires in aging, cancer and after chemotherapy (dated by TCRdb to about 2019). Looking at the study overall: The donors fell into six age groups ranging from 30 or younger to 70 or older, and each group had at least three individuals. About 9.3 million TCR reads were contained in the full dataset. Healthy donor control TCR repertoires were recorded over several months to years and showed clear clonal overlap across re-sampling. Alongside under 100 healthy donors serving as a reference group, the cohort included some 220 cancer patients, of whom roughly 92 had hematological cancers and approximately 120 had solid cancers. Peripheral blood TCR beta repertoires from healthy donors and cancer patients were profiled to examine immunoaging and T cell reconstitution after chemotherapy.

Multiplex touch-down PCR with a mixed TRB-A/B primer pool was used to amplify rearranged TRB sequences covering the V, D and J segments. Illumina adapters and sample indices were attached to the amplicons in two consecutive PCR reactions using Phusion HS II polymerase. Amplicons were gel-purified with the NucleoSpin Gel and PCR Clean-up kit, then checked with Qubit and an Agilent 2100 Bioanalyzer. Libraries were sequenced on an Illumina MiSeq using 600-cycle, single-indexed, paired-end runs. Processing in the source paper ran as follows. MiXCR versions 2.12 and 3.0.5 were used to process TRB sequences. Each unique CDR3 nucleotide sequence was treated as one clone, and only productive sequences with two or more reads were kept. The repertoire metrics were Shannon diversity, evenness, clonality (defined as one minus evenness), and alpha-parameterized diversity profiles covering alpha 0 to 5. The IGoR algorithm was used to calculate generation probabilities of clones in the paired pre- and post-chemotherapy samples. TCRdb redid the processing of the public reads, applying fastp at Q25 and MiXCR, and retained in-frame beta chains. Under each unique CDR3 protein, matching rows form one entry showing the most common genes and DNA. In this record, the V and J calls reflect TCRdb's handling and not the investigators' own analysis. Present in this sample are approximately 11,000 distinct CDR3 sequences, less than 55% of which were seen just once. The ten most abundant clones make up less than 8.5% of the sample.

V loses 4 bases, J loses 0 bases, and the germline ends lie 9 bases apart. The germline V gene (reference sequence) supplies CDR1 GTSNPN and CDR2 SVGIG. From the cysteine up to the phenylalanine, the CDR3 has a length of 14 residues. Kept here is only the CDR3 DNA, which spans 42 bases and is read in frame from base 1. This clonotype has a handful of counts. Its target antigen remains unknown. It has no much larger one-base neighbor in the sample; base qualities were not kept. Points the paper makes about the study in general: It was noted by the authors that conclusions about immunological memory after chemotherapy cannot be drawn from the repertoire data. Significantly lower blood TCR diversity and higher clonality were observed in untreated patients with hematological or solid cancers than in age-matched healthy donors. In healthy donors, the drop in TCR diversity with age came mainly from a loss of richness, whereas in cancer patients a loss of evenness also played a part. An increase in median generation probability over the chemotherapy interval was observed in both cancer cohorts, suggesting that the repertoire was reconstituted through rebound thymic output.

TCR beta rearrangements were amplified from genomic DNA isolated from peripheral blood, not from sorted cells or RNA. The sequenced sample consisted of blood. The TCR originated in a human donor in good health. The chain uses TRBV30 and TRBJ2-2; TRBD2 is possibly the D segment (6 matching bases). This receptor carries the CDR3 CAWTRGTNTGELFF. The sequence in DNA is TGTGCCTGGACTCGCGGGACGAACACCGGGGAGCTGTTTTTT.